Below, 12 T cell receptor beta chains from the same sample are listed, as sequenced in a study of T cell responses to AZD1222 COVID-19 vaccine. Repertoires were generated with immunoSEQ multiplex PCR, while TCRdb's copy carries only in-frame clones and drops some. Of about 180,000 clones in the sample, 88% were seen once. The input for sequencing was peripheral blood, taken 28 days after the second AZD1222 dose. The origin of the receptors is an adult who received the AZD1222 COVID-19 vaccine.

This rearrangement joins TRBV2 to TRBJ2-2; D perhaps matches TRBD1 (5 bases). Germline V gives CDR1 SNHLY, CDR2 FYNNEI. Trimming stripped 7 bases from V and 7 bases from J, with 13 bases between. The CDR3 loop spans 13 amino acids. In nucleotides, the CDR3 is TGTGCCAGCATATCTAGGGGCGTCGGGGAGCTGTTTTTT. Amino acids: CASISRGVGELFF. The variable domain in full, with the rest retrieved from reference TRBV2 and TRBJ2-2, is EPEVTQTPSHQVTQMGQEVILRCVPISNHLYFYWYRQILGQKVEFLVSFYNNEISEKSEIFDDQFSVERPDGSNFTLKIRSTKLEDSAMYFCASISRGVGELFFGEGSRLTVL.

The rearrangement joins TRBV18 to TRBJ2-7; D is perhaps TRBD1 or TRBD2 (5 bases each). Germline CDR1 reads KGHSH; CDR2 reads LQKENI. Trimming shortened V by 5 bases and J by 4 bases, and 9 bases separated the two germline ends. The CDR3 has 12 amino acids. The CDR3 DNA follows: TGTGCCAGCTCAGCTGAGGGGTACGAGCAGTACTTC. This sequence encodes CASSAEGYEQYF.

V is TRBV30 and J is TRBJ1-2, with 8 bases aligning to TRBD1. With 0 bases clipped from V and 8 bases from J, the junction kept 11 bases outside the gene matches. CDR3 length: 15 residues. Per the germline V gene, CDR1 is GTSNPN and CDR2 is SVGIG (reference sequence). The CDR3 is CAWSVRLGQGGGYTF. The DNA of the CDR3 is TGTGCCTGGAGTGTACGCCTCGGACAGGGTGGGGGCTACACCTTC.

About this clone: Within the sample, other DNA sequences also encode this same CDR3. CDR3 residues: CASSSYTGELFF. CDR3 in DNA: TGTGCCAGCAGCTCATACACCGGGGAGCTGTTTTTT. The gene calls are TRBV5-6 and TRBJ2-2; D is undetermined. The CDR3 spans 12 residues. Germline V gene lookup returns CDR1 SGHDT and CDR2 YYEEEE. Trimming removed 3 bases from V and 3 bases from J, with 3 bases in between.

The rearrangement uses TRBV4-2 and TRBJ2-2, with 9 bases lining up with TRBD1. The CDR3 loop spans 16 amino acids. V lost 4 bases and J lost 7; bases outside the gene matches: 10. CDR1 is LGHNA and CDR2 is YNFKEQ in the germline V gene. CDR3 in amino acids: CASSLRDRVGCGELFF. Here the CDR3 DNA reads TGTGCCAGCAGCCTCCGGGACAGGGTGGGGTGCGGGGAGCTGTTTTTT.

This rearrangement joins TRBV29-1 to TRBJ2-7; D uncertain. The length of the CDR3 is 12 residues. CDR1 is SQVTM, CDR2 ANQGSEA, per germline. The ends were cut back, 4 bases at V and 0 bases at J, with 7 bases in the middle. CDR3 DNA sequence: TGCAGCGTTGGGCCGAGCTCCTACGAGCAGTACTTC. As protein: CSVGPSSYEQYF.

V usage is TRBV19 and J usage is TRBJ1-2; no definite D call. This CDR3 has 13 amino acids. V shed 5 bases and J shed 8 bases, with 15 bases lying between them. Germline V CDR1 and CDR2: LNHDA, SQIVND (reference sequence). The CDR3 DNA reads TGTGCCAGTAGTTCCGCTCCGAAGGCGGGCTACACCTTC. Encoded protein: CASSSAPKAGYTF.

This clone occurred once. CDR3: CASSLAVALGETQYF. The CDR3 bases are TGCGCCAGCAGCTTGGCCGTCGCTCTCGGGGAGACCCAGTACTTC. V is TRBV5-1 and J is TRBJ2-5; D call uncertain. The V and J ends lost 0 bases and 5 bases respectively, with 14 bases between them. CDR1 and CDR2 (germline): SGHRS, YFSETQ. The CDR3 length is 15 residues. The full variable domain, in which reference TRBV5-1 and TRBJ2-5 provide the parts outside the CDR3, is KAGVTQTPRYLIKTRGQQVTLSCSPISGHRSVSWYQQTPGQGLQFLFEYFSETQRNKGNFPGRFSGRQFSNSRSEMNVSTLELGDSALYLCASSLAVALGETQYFGPGTRLLVL.

The chain employs TRBV6-5 and TRBJ2-7; 9 nucleotides match TRBD2. The CDR3 runs to 16 residues. Germline V CDR1 and CDR2: MNHEY, SVGAGI. With V trimmed by 0 bases and J by 2 bases, 5 bases remained unmatched. The CDR3 sequence is CASSYSGSSGTYEQYF. The CDR3 DNA sequence: TGTGCCAGCAGTTACTCAGGATCTAGCGGGACCTACGAGCAGTACTTC.

The chain combines TRBV19 with TRBJ2-5; D is perhaps TRBD2 (5 bases). V was pared by 6 bases and J by 2 bases, with 10 bases between. Germline V CDR1 and CDR2: LNHDA, SQIVND (reference sequence). The length of the CDR3 is 13 residues. Here the CDR3 reads CASRTTKQETQYF. The CDR3 DNA is TGTGCCAGTAGGACTACTAAACAAGAGACCCAGTACTTC.

This chain links TRBV15 with TRBJ2-5; no reliable D call. The length of the CDR3 is 12 residues. V was clipped by 7 bases and J by 5 bases, with 11 bases between them. Germline CDR1 reads LNHNV; CDR2 reads YYDKDF (reference sequence). CDR3 loop: CATNSAEETQYF. For the CDR3, the DNA is TGTGCCACCAATTCGGCGGAGGAGACCCAGTACTTC.

The V call is TRBV5-1, the J call TRBJ2-5; tentative D call: TRBD1 (8 bases). This CDR3 comprises 15 residues. Germline CDR1 SGHRS, CDR2 YFSETQ. Trimming stripped 4 bases from V and 3 bases from J, with 16 bases between. CDR3 DNA: TGCGCCAGCAGCCGAACAGGGGGGGAGGAAGAGACCCAGTACTTC. Protein sequence: CASSRTGGEEETQYF.